These T cell receptor beta chains were read from a single sample in a study of cytomegalovirus exposure and HLA in healthy donors. This table comes from immunoSEQ multiplex PCR, and its TCRdb copy is limited to in-frame clones, with some not included. The repertoire holds 140,000 to 150,000 clones, with about three quarters as singletons. Sequencing was carried out using PBMCs. The receptors shown here come from a male donor in good health and CMV-seronegative. Each CDR3 is given with its conserved first and last residue. Only some rows state a clone size, as once, few, many or a class for expanded clones.

abundance	len	v_gene	CDR3aa
.	15	TRBV5-1	CASSYDRGPGNTIYF
.	15	TRBV4-1	CASSQGAGYNQPQHF
.	13	TRBV7-2	CASSLELLEAQYF
.	12	TRBV19	CASSGRVYEQYF
few	16	TRBV7-9	CASSSSPGTGTDTQYF
.	17	TRBV4-1	CASSQEGTGHNQGTQYF
once	13	TRBV25-1	CASLRDSRSVQYF
.	15	TRBV9	CASSVGAGAYNEQFF
.	15	TRBV27	CASSQDRGLSTEAFF
.	14	TRBV7-2	CASSALGDIYGYTF
few	18	TRBV7-2	CASSLDRQRGVGRDEQFF
few	14	TRBV21-1	CASSKQGGGNTIYF
.	15	TRBV5-1	CASSLTGGSNTEAFF
few	15	TRBV5-4	CASSQEPDRVPEAFF
.	13	TRBV6-4	CASKGDGNSPLHF
once	16	TRBV7-9	CASSLLSRRGTDTQYF
.	17	TRBV21-1	CASSNWDRGPHNYGYTF
.	15	TRBV6-1	CASTRGGTITDTQYF
.	15	TRBV9	CASSVAPTAGNEQFF
.	14	TRBV7-9	CASSLGRSNNEQFF
few	15	TRBV21-1	CASYPQTDSNQPQHF
.	16	TRBV10-1	CASSEIRTSGDNEQFF
.	16	TRBV7-3	CASSPAGGTSRQTQYF
.	15	TRBV12-5	CASGSDRGGRETQYF
.	17	TRBV19	CASDGFGGLSGANGLTF
once	19	TRBV5-6	CASSLDGRTSGGARDTQYF
.	14	TRBV9	CASSVANSGNTIYF
.	16	TRBV18	CASSPIAGTEGYGYTF
.	16	TRBV7-6	CASSWGLAASSYEQYF
.	12	TRBV19	CASSIGGDTQYF
.	19	TRBV21-1	CASSWESTGVHGGNSPLHF
.	16	TRBV2	CASSEMALAVTDTQYF
.	12	TRBV6-1	CASRVQQETQYF
.	15	TRBV18	CASSPPGQKLYEQYF
.	19	TRBV9	CASSARDRGVYSSGNTIYF
.	15	TRBV6-1	CASSATGAFGNTIYF
.	18	TRBV7-9	CASSLRIGGEGSSYEQYF
few	18	TRBV5-1	CASSIPGTGSSYNSPLHF
.	15	TRBV10-1	CASTSGSVYQETQYF
.	14	TRBV7-2	CANSLGSRNTEAFF
.	14	TRBV9	CASSVGDTFYEQYF
.	17	TRBV11-3	CASSLTGRVLNTGELFF
.	15	TRBV19	CASSIVTGEAYGYTF
.	16	TRBV5-1	CASSLAEVLSLSEQYF
.	14	TRBV5-4	CASSFRGSTDTQYF
few	15	TRBV7-3	CASSLLAPMGNEQFF
.	14	TRBV7-3	CASSLSRGDTEAFF
once	15	TRBV5-1	CASRGGTGDNSPLHF
.	17	TRBV13	CASSLAGLAGVGETQYF
.	16	TRBV4-2	CASSQAAGVRSDTQYF